The 31 T cell receptor beta chains below come from one sample, sequenced in a study of shared clonotypes between healthy human individuals. Repertoires were generated with immunoSEQ multiplex PCR, while TCRdb's copy carries only in-frame clones and drops some. The sample lists some 580,000 clones; approximately 97% were seen once. Material for sequencing was naive CD4+ T cells sorted from blood. Subset defined: CD45RA+ positively selected. The origin of the receptors is a woman aged 25-40 years in good health.

V is TRBV29-1 and J is TRBJ1-2; D not resolved. Trimming left V 6 bases short and J 4 bases short, with 12 bases between. The CDR3 runs to 12 residues. Germline V lookup: CDR1 SQVTM, CDR2 ANQGSEA. CDR3 DNA: TGCAGCGTGGTTGCCGGCGCCTATGGCTACACCTTC. Translating it yields CSVVAGAYGYTF.

CDR3 DNA: TGTGCCAGCAGTTACGTAGGGGCTGGAAACACCATATATTTT. It is translated as CASSYVGAGNTIYF. V and J are TRBV6-6 and TRBJ1-3, with D possibly being TRBD1 (5 bases). The CDR3 is 14 residues long. Germline CDR1 is MNHNY and CDR2 is SVGAGI (reference sequence). V was cut by 2 bases and J by 2 bases, with 7 bases left in between.

A single count supports this clone. The rearrangement joins TRBV7-8 to TRBJ2-7; 9 positions agree with TRBD1. The CDR3 length is 14 residues. Germline-derived CDR1 and CDR2 are SGHVS and FQNEAQ. The J segment lost 4 bases and the V segment lost 2 bases, leaving 3 bases of the junction unmatched. The CDR3 DNA is TGTGCCAGCAGCTTACGAGACAGGGGGTACGAGCAGTACTTC. This encodes CASSLRDRGYEQYF.

The V and J genes are TRBV9 and TRBJ2-7, with D tentatively TRBD2 (5 bases). V was trimmed by 2 bases and J by 3 bases, leaving 12 bases between them. This CDR3 has 14 amino acids. Germline V gene lookup returns CDR1 SGDLS and CDR2 YYNGEE. CDR3 DNA sequence: TGTGCCAGCAGCGTTAACTCCCGGGACTACGAGCAGTACTTC. Its protein product is CASSVNSRDYEQYF.

The J gene is TRBJ2-3, the V gene TRBV18; D is undetermined. This CDR3 has 14 residues. Germline V gene lookup returns CDR1 KGHSH and CDR2 LQKENI. V lost 3 bases, J lost 3 bases, and 10 bases lay in between. CDR3 in DNA: TGTGCCAGCTCACCGCCCCTGGGAACAGATACGCAGTATTTT. It specifies CASSPPLGTDTQYF.

The rearrangement joins TRBV4-1 to TRBJ2-7; 9 nucleotides agree with TRBD1. Trimming took 0 bases from V and 1 from J; bases not matched to a gene: 4. Germline CDR1 is MGHRA and CDR2 is YSYEKL. This CDR3 region has 16 residues. The CDR3 loop is CASSQDRTGDSYEQYF. CDR3 coding DNA: TGCGCCAGCAGCCAAGATCGGACAGGGGATTCCTACGAGCAGTACTTC.

The chain links TRBV2 to TRBJ1-5; D gene uncertain. Looked up from germline, CDR1 is SNHLY and CDR2 is FYNNEI. V dropped 11 bases and J dropped 4 bases, with 15 bases sitting between them. The CDR3 is made up of 13 amino acids. The CDR3 bases are TGTGCCGGCACGGCAGGAGGGAATCAGCCCCAGCATTTT. Translation gives CAGTAGGNQPQHF. Together with reference TRBV2 and TRBJ1-5, the CDR3 gives the full variable domain: EPEVTQTPSHQVTQMGQEVILRCVPISNHLYFYWYRQILGQKVEFLVSFYNNEISEKSEIFDDQFSVERPDGSNFTLKIRSTKLEDSAMYFCAGTAGGNQPQHFGDGTRLSIL.

The V call is TRBV7-9, the J call TRBJ2-1, with D possibly matching TRBD1 (6 bases). Between the trimmed V and J ends, which lost 1 base and 15 bases, there was a span of 16 bases. The CDR3 consists of 13 residues. The V gene's germline CDR1 is SEHNR and CDR2 FQNEAQ (reference sequence). As DNA, the CDR3 is TGTGCCAGCAGCTTAGAACCAGGACAGAGGACGTTCTTC. It yields the protein CASSLEPGQRTFF.

CDR3 protein: CATSPGIREGGKLFF. For the CDR3, the DNA is TGTGCCACCAGCCCGGGGATCAGAGAGGGGGGAAAACTGTTTTTT. This chain uses TRBV15 with TRBJ1-4; possibly TRBD1 for D (6 bases). This CDR3 comprises 15 residues. Germline V gene data show CDR1 as LNHNV and CDR2 as YYDKDF (reference sequence). Trimming removed 5 bases at V and 10 bases at J, with 20 bases between. The full variable domain, with the rest looked up from reference TRBV15 and TRBJ1-4, is DAMVIQNPRYQVTQFGKPVTLSCSQTLNHNVMYWYQQKSSQAPKLLFHYYDKDFNNEADTPDNFQSRRPNTSFCFLDIRSPGLGDTAMYLCATSPGIREGGKLFFGSGTQLSVL.

The chain combines TRBV7-9 with TRBJ2-7, with 13 nucleotides matching TRBD2. Germline assignment: CDR1 SEHNR and CDR2 FQNEAQ (reference sequence). After removal of 4 bases from V and 1 base from J, the junction contained 4 bases not matched to a gene. The CDR3 loop spans 16 amino acids. CDR3 sequence reads: CASSSPGLAGSYEQYF. In nucleotides, the CDR3 is TGTGCCAGCAGCTCCCCGGGACTAGCGGGATCCTACGAGCAGTACTTC. Combining the CDR3 with reference TRBV7-9 and TRBJ2-7 gives the whole variable domain DTGVSQNPRHKITKRGQNVTFRCDPISEHNRLYWYRQTLGQGPEFLTYFQNEAQLEKSRLLSDRFSAERPKGSFSTLEIQRTEQGDSAMYLCASSSPGLAGSYEQYFGPGTRLTVT.

The chain uses TRBV2 and TRBJ2-2; 9 positions agree with TRBD2. CDR3 size: 15 residues. Germline V gives CDR1 SNHLY, CDR2 FYNNEI. The trim removed 7 bases at V and 0 bases at J, leaving 3 bases unmatched. This CDR3 is CASTRTSANTGELFF. The DNA of the CDR3 is TGTGCCAGCACCCGGACTAGCGCGAACACCGGGGAGCTGTTTTTT.

The chain joins TRBV19 to TRBJ1-1; no clear D. V lost 6 bases, J lost 0 bases, and 20 bases lay in between. The length of the CDR3 is 17 residues. Germline V lookup: CDR1 LNHDA, CDR2 SQIVND (reference sequence). CDR3 region: CASSSMTGQDMNTEAFF. In DNA form, the CDR3 reads TGTGCCAGTAGCAGTATGACGGGTCAGGATATGAACACTGAAGCTTTCTTT.

The chain links TRBV4-2 to TRBJ2-4, with TRBD1 matching over 7 bases. Unmatched junction bases numbered 6, after V lost 3 bases and J lost 1 base. Looked up from germline, CDR1 is LGHNA and CDR2 is YNFKEQ. The CDR3 runs to 16 residues. The CDR3 nucleotides read TGTGCCAGCAGCCAGACGGGACAGAAGGCCAAAAACATTCAGTACTTC. It yields the protein CASSQTGQKAKNIQYF.

The chain carries TRBV25-1 and TRBJ1-2; D gene ambiguous. V shed 4 bases and J shed 5 bases, with 17 bases lying between them. The CDR3 spans 15 residues. Germline loops: CDR1 MGHDK, CDR2 SYGVNS. The chain's CDR3 is CASSGQRTEPYGYTF. The CDR3 DNA reads as TGTGCCAGCAGTGGACAACGGACGGAGCCGTATGGCTACACCTTC.

The chain carries TRBV19 and TRBJ2-4; D perhaps matches TRBD1 (6 bases). Looked up from germline, CDR1 is LNHDA and CDR2 is SQIVND (reference sequence). The V and J ends lost 1 base and 0 bases respectively, with 10 bases between them. The CDR3 contains 16 residues. This CDR3 reads CASSIVWGLAKNIQYF. CDR3 sequence (DNA): TGTGCCAGTAGTATAGTTTGGGGGCTAGCCAAAAACATTCAGTACTTC.

The chain combines TRBV7-8 with TRBJ2-1; D is unresolved. This CDR3 has 17 residues. Deletions cut 1 base from V and 2 bases from J, with 15 bases between. CDR1 and CDR2 from the germline V gene are SGHVS and FQNEAQ. The CDR3 DNA reads TGTGCCAGCAGCTTAGGGGGTACCGGGCTACCCTACAATGAGCAGTTCTTC. It encodes CASSLGGTGLPYNEQFF.

V gene TRBV27 combines with J gene TRBJ2-2, with 9 bases fitting TRBD2. Losses at the gene ends were 2 bases for V and 3 bases for J; bases not matched to a gene: 10. Germline V gene data show CDR1 as MNHEY and CDR2 as SMNVEV (reference sequence). The CDR3 sequence is 18 residues long. This chain's CDR3 is CASSLLGVAGGDTGELFF. In DNA, the CDR3 is TGTGCCAGCAGTTTACTTGGAGTGGCGGGAGGGGACACCGGGGAGCTGTTTTTT.

The V call is TRBV25-1, the J call TRBJ1-4; 7 bases are shared with TRBD1. The CDR3 loop spans 13 amino acids. Germline CDR1 MGHDK, CDR2 SYGVNS. With 6 bases clipped from V and 8 bases from J, the junction kept 6 bases outside the gene matches. In nucleotides, the CDR3 is TGTGCCAGCAGCTACGGGACAGAAGAAAAACTGTTTTTT. Translating gives CASSYGTEEKLFF.

CDR3 protein: CSVKSGRAGTGELFF. The CDR3 DNA sequence: TGCAGCGTCAAGAGCGGGAGGGCCGGTACCGGGGAGCTGTTTTTT. The V call is TRBV29-1, the J call TRBJ2-2; TRBD2 aligns across 10 bases. The CDR3 is made up of 15 amino acids. From germline, CDR1 is SQVTM and CDR2 ANQGSEA. Unmatched junction bases numbered 9, after V lost 6 bases and J lost 5 bases.

The chain is built from TRBV27 and TRBJ2-7; 14 bases map to TRBD2. Losses at the gene ends were 3 bases for V and 6 bases for J; bases not matched to a gene: 13. The CDR3 loop spans 18 amino acids. CDR1 is MNHEY, CDR2 SMNVEV, per germline (reference sequence). CDR3 sequence reads: CASSFFPGLAGVLGEQYF. The CDR3 DNA reads TGTGCCAGCAGTTTTTTCCCGGGACTAGCGGGAGTTCTCGGCGAGCAGTACTTC.

This clone appeared once. The V gene is TRBV5-4, the J gene TRBJ2-5; TRBD1 matches at 10 bases. Trimming cost V 4 bases and J 5 bases; bases outside gene matches: 8. The CDR3 sequence is 15 residues long. Germline CDR1 and CDR2: SGHNT and YYREEE (reference sequence). The DNA for the CDR3 is TGTGCCAGCAGCCCCCGGGACAGGGGATGGGAGACCCAGTACTTC. Translation gives CASSPRDRGWETQYF.

The chain joins TRBV7-3 to TRBJ2-3, with D perhaps matching TRBD2 (5 bases). There are 17 residues in the CDR3. Trimming took off 4 bases at V and 0 bases at J, with 17 bases between the two ends. The V gene's germline CDR1 is SGHTA and CDR2 FQGTGA. CDR3 coding DNA: TGTGCCAGCAGCTCCTACGGACGTAGCGATAGCACAGATACGCAGTATTTT. It codes for CASSSYGRSDSTDTQYF.

This clone was counted a single time. Relative to the germline gene, one junction end is altered; a read error may explain this. Different DNA sequences within this sample yield the same CDR3. The chain links TRBV7-8 to TRBJ1-2, with 7 bases fitting TRBD1. Germline CDR1 is SGHVS and CDR2 is FQNEAQ. The CDR3 is made up of 13 amino acids. The CDR3 bases are TGTGCCAGTAGCTTCGGGACAGTAGGAGGCTACACCTTC. Amino acid sequence: CASSFGTVGGYTF.

The CDR3 DNA sequence: TGTGCCACCAGTCTCGGGGACTATGGCTACACCTTC. It encodes CATSLGDYGYTF. The chain recombines TRBV15 with TRBJ1-2; D unresolved. Trimming removed 6 bases from V and 3 bases from J, with 8 bases in between. The CDR3 has 12 residues. Germline assignment: CDR1 LNHNV and CDR2 YYDKDF (reference sequence).

This rearrangement joins TRBV5-1 to TRBJ2-1; tentative D call: TRBD2 (5 bases). CDR1 is SGHRS, CDR2 YFSETQ, per germline. Trimming pared 1 base from V and 1 base from J, leaving 9 bases between. The CDR3 covers 15 residues. The CDR3 is CASSLMAGSYNEQFF. The CDR3 nucleotides read TGCGCCAGCAGCTTGATGGCGGGTTCCTACAATGAGCAGTTCTTC.

This rearrangement joins TRBV2 to TRBJ2-7; D is tentatively TRBD1 or TRBD2 (5 bases each). V lost 5 bases and J 2 bases, leaving 7 bases between the germline ends. Germline assignment: CDR1 SNHLY and CDR2 FYNNEI. The CDR3 runs to 12 residues. CDR3 in amino acids: CASSQGPYEQYF. The CDR3 DNA is TGTGCCAGCAGTCAGGGACCCTACGAGCAGTACTTC.

The gene calls are TRBV5-1 and TRBJ2-1; D is uncertain. This CDR3 is built from 15 residues. The germline V gene has CDR1 SGHRS and CDR2 YFSETQ. Trimming took off 3 bases at V and 4 bases at J, with 14 bases between the two ends. Here the CDR3 reads CASSSRPIGYNEQFF. CDR3 bases: TGCGCCAGCAGCTCCCGACCGATAGGTTACAATGAGCAGTTCTTC.

This chain uses TRBV7-9 with TRBJ2-1, with D possibly TRBD1 on 6 matching bases. The germline V gene has CDR1 SEHNR and CDR2 FQNEAQ (reference sequence). Trimming pared 2 bases from V and 3 bases from J, leaving 20 bases between. This CDR3 has 18 amino acids. The CDR3 bases are TGTGCCAGCAGCTTACGAAGCACGAGGGAACAGGGCTACAATGAGCAGTTCTTC. It specifies CASSLRSTREQGYNEQFF. Full variable domain (missing parts from reference TRBV7-9 and TRBJ2-1): DTGVSQNPRHKITKRGQNVTFRCDPISEHNRLYWYRQTLGQGPEFLTYFQNEAQLEKSRLLSDRFSAERPKGSFSTLEIQRTEQGDSAMYLCASSLRSTREQGYNEQFFGPGTRLTVL.

This chain uses TRBV29-1 with TRBJ2-2; 8 bases align to TRBD2. This CDR3 is 13 amino acids long. Germline values: CDR1 SQVTM, CDR2 ANQGSEA. The J segment lost 6 bases and the V segment lost 6 bases, leaving 6 bases of the junction unmatched. This chain's CDR3 is CSVGTSRAGELFF. The DNA for the CDR3 is TGCAGCGTCGGGACTAGTAGGGCCGGGGAGCTGTTTTTT.

J is TRBJ1-2 and V is TRBV5-1; D gene unclear. CDR1 is SGHRS and CDR2 is YFSETQ in the germline V gene. The V gene lost 0 bases and the J gene lost 0 bases, with 6 bases spanning the gap. This CDR3 comprises 14 residues. The CDR3: CASSLGTPNYGYTF. CDR3 DNA: TGCGCCAGCAGCTTGGGCACTCCTAACTATGGCTACACCTTC.

The V gene is TRBV9, the J gene TRBJ2-7; TRBD2 agrees at 9 bases. This CDR3 region has 15 residues. The V and J ends lost 3 bases and 4 bases, in that order; junction bases with no gene match: 8. Looked up from germline, CDR1 is SGDLS and CDR2 is YYNGEE. DNA of the CDR3: TGTGCCAGCAGCGCCCAGGTAGCGGGGGCTTACGAGCAGTACTTC. Protein sequence: CASSAQVAGAYEQYF.